Included here is one T cell receptor beta chain sequence, with context. The record has no base qualities; no much larger clone is one base away. This sample is part of a study of graft-versus-host responses after intestinal transplantation (dated by TCRdb to about 2021). Looking at the study overall: Multivisceral, liver-intestinal, or isolated intestinal transplants were received by the recipients. Donor T cell macrochimerism was defined as a peak of at least 4% donor T cells among recipient peripheral blood mononuclear cells. The cohort enrolled about two dozen intestinal transplant recipients including one retransplant, and 3 patients lacking pretransplant specimens were excluded. Every recipient was given anti-thymocyte globulin induction, followed by about three years of maintenance tacrolimus and steroids. Rather than being sequenced by the commercial service, samples from a few later patients were sequenced in-house on an Illumina MiSeq and processed with MiXCR. To identify alloreactive clones, pre-transplant mixed lymphocyte reaction products were sequenced and compared with unstimulated pre-transplant donor and recipient T cells. After intestinal transplantation, graft-versus-host and host-versus-graft alloreactive T cell clones were followed in the graft, circulation and bone marrow using bulk TCR-beta CDR3 sequencing.

The intended sense of this specimen's time point label: cells obtained before transplantation from donor or recipient. Mixed lymphocyte reactions plated approximately 200,000 CFSE-labeled pre-transplant responders with approximately 200,000 irradiated violet-dye-labeled stimulators and were cultured for more than five days. Proliferating CD3+CD4+CFSE-low and CD3+CD8+CFSE-low responder cells were FACS-sorted on a BD Influx sorter after the mixed lymphocyte reaction. Paper-wide results and their limitations: In patients with donor T cell macrochimerism, the allografts had high GvH to HvG T cell clonal ratios. Peak levels of circulating GvH clones were associated with declines in HvG clones early after transplant. The conclusions were limited by the relatively low number and heterogeneity of the intestinal transplant patients. GvH clones were detected in recipient bone marrow, and some appeared earlier in ileal mucosa or blood, consistent with an intestinal mucosal origin.

Reading the germline V gene gives CDR1 LGHNA and CDR2 YSLEER. The CDR3 runs 15 amino acids, cysteine and phenylalanine included. Only CDR3 DNA remains: 45 bases, in frame from the first base. Here V drops 1 base and J drops 4 bases, and the junction holds 4 bases not matched to any gene. Library generation was performed with the immunoSEQ multiplex PCR assay. For most patients, genomic DNA was isolated using the Qiagen DNeasy Blood and Tissue Kit and was shipped frozen to Adaptive Biotechnologies for TCR sequencing. For most patients, genomic DNA was subjected to high-throughput TCR-beta CDR3 sequencing by Adaptive Biotechnologies. Processing in the source paper ran as follows. Adaptive's ImmunoSEQ software was the source of the TCR sequencing data for 15 to 20 patients, while three other patients were processed with MiXCR and VDJtools. CD4 versus CD8 sorting errors were corrected by removing sequences found in both subsets at a frequency ratio below 5:1. CDR3 nucleotide sequences shared between donor and recipient were removed because the origin of such sequences could not be assigned. Alloreactive clones required at least 2-fold expansion over unstimulated cells and minimum CFSE-low frequency of 0.002% (template counts) or 0.001% (read counts). A clone was considered mappable if detected in the sequenced pre-transplant spleen, lymph node, or MLR CFSE-low populations of the donor or recipient. Cumulative frequency of alloreactive clones was calculated as a percentage of all sequences weighted by copy number. TCRdb took this table from immuneACCESS and kept in-frame rearrangements with V and J called. Such tables lack part of the clones; where checked against another copy, unresolved V genes explain under half of the gap, and the rest is unexplained. The V and J calls and clone size come from that table; D and trimming were worked out from the DNA. The table for this sample lists around 14,000 clones; about 33% of them were counted only once. The ten biggest clones cover around 2% of the sample.

The rearranged segments are TRBV4-3 and TRBJ2-5, with TRBD1 identical over 9 junction bases. The TCR was taken from a human patient who received an intestinal transplant. The source was alloreactive CD8+ T cells from a mixed lymphocyte reaction culture, collected before intestinal transplant. The cell subset or site label, as the study defines it: CFSE-low proliferating T cells sorted from roughly 6-day pre-transplant mixed lymphocyte reaction (GvH or HvG direction). The CDR3 sequence is CASSQGTGGGETQYF. DNA sequence: TGCGCCAGCAGCCAAGGCACAGGGGGCGGAGAGACCCAGTACTTC.